This TCR beta chain derives from a study of T cell responses to AZD1222 COVID-19 vaccine. To note about this clone: Its antigen remains unknown.

Germline assignment: CDR1 ENHRY and CDR2 SYGVKD. The CDR3 sequence is 14 residues long. Germline trimming cut 6 bases from V and 9 bases from J; bases unmatched to any gene: 5. General study findings and limits: Mostly white British, mostly female donors; authors suggested clonal diversity may be underestimated. All repertoire sampling was performed exclusively after the peak T cell response.

This table comes from immunoSEQ multiplex PCR, and its TCRdb copy is limited to in-frame clones, with some not included. The sample records 150,000 to 170,000 clones, about 88% being singletons. Specimen: peripheral blood, collected on day 0 of AZD1222 vaccination. This sequence originates from an adult in good health. This sequence joins TRBV10-3 and TRBJ2-2; TRBD2 aligns across 12 bases. This CDR3 is CAIRRTSGNRELFF. The CDR3 DNA follows: TGTGCCATCAGACGGACTAGCGGGAACCGGGAGCTGTTTTTT.